This TCR beta chain was documented in a study of immune cell composition in non-small cell lung cancer. Profiling relied on immunoSEQ multiplex PCR, and the TCRdb table lists in-frame clones only, not all of them. The sample carries approximately 3,000 clones, approximately 80% recorded once. The specimen was lung tumor tissue. This sequence originates from a human donor with non-small cell lung cancer.

DNA of the CDR3: TGTGCCAGCAGCTTGGGGCCGCTTAGGGGTGGCTACACCTTC. Protein: CASSLGPLRGGYTF. V usage is TRBV5-6 and J usage is TRBJ1-2; TRBD1 is a possible D gene (5 bases). Germline V gene sequence: CDR1 SGHDT, CDR2 YYEEEE. Between the trimmed V and J ends, which lost 0 bases and 7 bases, there was a span of 13 bases. The CDR3 sequence is 14 residues long.